The 30 T cell receptor beta chains given below trace back to one sample, sequenced in a study of shared clonotypes between healthy human individuals. Measured with immunoSEQ multiplex PCR; TCRdb has only the in-frame clones, and not every one. Of over 2 million clones in the sample, just under 95% are singletons; the top ten hold 0.37%. The sequencing input was naive CD4+ T cells from PBMCs. Subset reported: CD45RA+ positively selected. These TCRs come from a man between 18 and 35 years old in good health. Some clones in this sample may be carry-over from other donors' samples.

V gene TRBV7-2 combines with J gene TRBJ2-1; D unclear. V gave up 3 bases and J gave up 7 bases, with 13 bases separating them. CDR3 length: 14 amino acids. CDR1 SGHTA and CDR2 FQGNSA come from the germline V gene. DNA for the CDR3: TGTGCCAGCAGCTTTTACACCTCGTTTAATGAGCAGTTCTTC. It is translated as CASSFYTSFNEQFF.

This chain uses TRBV6-1 with TRBJ1-2; 11 nucleotides match TRBD1. The CDR3 loop spans 15 amino acids. Per germline, CDR1 MNHNS and CDR2 SASEGT. J lost 8 bases, V lost 3 bases, and 8 bases had no gene match. Here the CDR3 reads CASSDGQGAGGGYTF. CDR3 sequence (DNA): TGTGCCAGCAGTGACGGACAGGGGGCCGGGGGAGGCTACACCTTC.

The CDR3 coding sequence is TGTGCCAGCAGCAAGGGGGCGGATGGCTACACCTTC. It specifies CASSKGADGYTF. The chain recombines TRBV11-3 with TRBJ1-2, with 7 bases identical to TRBD1. After removal of 5 bases from V and 6 bases from J, the junction contained 3 bases not matched to a gene. The CDR3 contains 12 residues. Germline V CDR1 and CDR2: SGHNT, YENEEA. Full variable domain (missing parts from reference TRBV11-3 and TRBJ1-2): EAGVVQSPRYKIIEKKQPVAFWCNPISGHNTLYWYLQNLGQGPELLIRYENEEAVDDSQLPKDRFSAERLKGVDSTLKIQPAELGDSAVYLCASSKGADGYTFGSGTRLTVV.

This chain uses TRBV15 with TRBJ2-7, with TRBD2 matching over 9 bases. Per germline, CDR1 LNHNV and CDR2 YYDKDF (reference sequence). V was pared by 0 bases and J by 6 bases, with 12 bases of the junction left unmatched. The length of the CDR3 is 17 residues. In nucleotides, the CDR3 is TGTGCCACCAGCAGAGATCAGGGTAGCGGGAGTTGGCCCGAGCAGTACTTC. Translated: CATSRDQGSGSWPEQYF.

As DNA, the CDR3 is TGTGCCAGCAGCGCTGACCTCGGGGCAGGGAGAGCCTATGGCTACACCTTC. Amino acids: CASSADLGAGRAYGYTF. V gene TRBV9 combines with J gene TRBJ1-2; possibly TRBD1 for D (5 bases). Trimming left V 3 bases short and J 4 bases short, with 22 bases between. Germline CDR1 and CDR2: SGDLS and YYNGEE. The CDR3 runs to 17 residues.

The CDR3 here is CASSSSSGRDTQYF. In nucleotides, the CDR3 is TGTGCCAGCAGCTCCTCTAGCGGGAGGGATACGCAGTATTTT. The V and J genes are TRBV9 and TRBJ2-3, with 11 bases that match TRBD2. CDR1 SGDLS and CDR2 YYNGEE come from the germline V gene. This CDR3 spans 14 amino acids. V dropped 4 bases and J dropped 6; count of bases not matched to a gene: 4.

Worth noting for this clone: Different DNA sequences within this sample yield the same CDR3. The gene calls are TRBV18 and TRBJ1-5; TRBD1 matches 7 bases. CDR3 length: 14 amino acids. Germline CDR1 reads KGHSH; CDR2 reads LQKENI. J lost 5 bases, V lost 2 bases, and 3 bases had no gene match. The CDR3: CASSPNRGDQPQHF. Here the CDR3 DNA reads TGTGCCAGCTCACCAAACAGGGGTGATCAGCCCCAGCATTTT.

A note on this clone: The sample holds other DNA sequences that translate to the same CDR3. The rearrangement links TRBV27 to TRBJ1-2; D unresolved. The CDR3 sequence is 13 residues long. V gave up 3 bases and J gave up 2 bases, with 7 bases separating them. CDR1 is MNHEY, CDR2 SMNVEV, per germline (reference sequence). In nucleotides, the CDR3 is TGTGCCAGCAGTTTCAGAGGGAACTATGGCTACACCTTC. It is translated as CASSFRGNYGYTF.

On this clone itself: Other nucleotide sequences in the sample specify the same CDR3. V and J are TRBV5-4 and TRBJ2-7; D gene uncertain. Looked up from germline, CDR1 is SGHNT and CDR2 is YYREEE (reference sequence). The CDR3 spans 13 residues. V lost 0 bases and J lost 2, with 6 bases in between. As DNA, the CDR3 is TGTGCCAGCAGCTTGGGTAGTCCCTACGAGCAGTACTTC. It specifies CASSLGSPYEQYF. Full variable domain (missing parts from reference TRBV5-4 and TRBJ2-7): ETGVTQSPTHLIKTRGQQVTLRCSSQSGHNTVSWYQQALGQGPQFIFQYYREEENGRGNFPPRFSGLQFPNYSSELNVNALELDDSALYLCASSLGSPYEQYFGPGTRLTVT.

As regards this clone: The sample carries other DNA sequences with the same CDR3. J is TRBJ2-5 and V is TRBV20-1; D is unclear. The tail of the sequence fits TRBJ2-7 better, so the J call may be wrong. The CDR3 runs to 11 residues. The germline CDR1 and CDR2 sequences are DFQATT and SNEGSKA (reference sequence). In nucleotides, the CDR3 is TGCAGTGCTAGAGATGGCTACGAGCAGTACTTC. As protein: CSARDGYEQYF.

The chain uses TRBV5-4 and TRBJ2-7; either TRBD1 or TRBD2 may fit D (5 bases each). Germline V gives CDR1 SGHNT, CDR2 YYREEE (reference sequence). The germline V and J ends were trimmed by 0 bases and 7 bases, with 17 bases remaining between them. This CDR3 comprises 15 residues. The CDR3 spells CASSLGDGKPTEQYF. The CDR3 DNA reads as TGTGCCAGCAGCTTGGGGGACGGGAAGCCTACGGAGCAGTACTTC. Based on the CDR3 plus reference TRBV5-4 and TRBJ2-7, the full variable domain is ETGVTQSPTHLIKTRGQQVTLRCSSQSGHNTVSWYQQALGQGPQFIFQYYREEENGRGNFPPRFSGLQFPNYSSELNVNALELDDSALYLCASSLGDGKPTEQYFGPGTRLTVT.

This rearrangement joins TRBV28 to TRBJ2-1, with 7 bases fitting TRBD2. The CDR3 contains 17 residues. V lost 8 bases, J lost 0 bases, and 13 bases stayed unmatched. Per germline, CDR1 MDHEN and CDR2 SYDVKM. CDR3 sequence reads: CASRSTAAGLSYNEQFF. The CDR3 DNA sequence: TGTGCCAGCCGTTCTACAGCAGCGGGGCTCTCCTACAATGAGCAGTTCTTC.

V and J are TRBV15 and TRBJ2-1; D may be TRBD1 (6 bases). The CDR3 totals 17 residues. V lost 2 bases to trimming and J lost 1 base, with 15 bases between them. Germline V CDR1 and CDR2: LNHNV, YYDKDF (reference sequence). CDR3 amino acids: CATSRSNWDNSYNEQFF. The CDR3 DNA reads as TGTGCCACCAGCAGATCCAACTGGGACAATTCCTACAATGAGCAGTTCTTC.

The chain combines TRBV5-1 with TRBJ2-1; the D is unclear. This CDR3 is 14 amino acids long. V shed 5 bases and J shed 5 bases, with 14 bases lying between them. Germline lookup yields CDR1 SGHRS and CDR2 YFSETQ. DNA of the CDR3: TGCGCCAGCAGTCGCGCCACCCCGGACAATGAGCAGTTCTTC. This gives the protein CASSRATPDNEQFF.

J is TRBJ2-5 and V is TRBV5-1, with D unresolved. With the DNA end fitting TRBJ2-7 better, the J assignment may be wrong. Looked up from germline, CDR1 is SGHRS and CDR2 is YFSETQ. The CDR3 is 12 residues long. The CDR3 spells CASSALLGEQYF. In DNA, the CDR3 is TGCGCCAGCAGCGCACTATTGGGCGAGCAGTACTTC.

CDR3 amino acids: CATSRETLDYEQYF. DNA for the CDR3: TGTGCCACCAGCAGAGAGACCCTTGACTACGAGCAGTACTTC. V gene TRBV15 combines with J gene TRBJ2-7; D call uncertain. The V gene's germline CDR1 is LNHNV and CDR2 YYDKDF (reference sequence). CDR3 length equals 14 residues. The ends were cut back, 0 bases at V and 3 bases at J, with 9 bases in the middle.

This clone has a handful of counts. The rearrangement uses TRBV6-6 and TRBJ2-7; D unresolved. V dropped 5 bases and J dropped 2 bases, with 13 bases sitting between them. The CDR3 extends over 14 amino acids. In germline, CDR1 is MNHNY, CDR2 SVGAGI (reference sequence). CDR3 residues: CASSLPGRAYEQYF. In nucleotides, the CDR3 is TGTGCCAGCAGTCTCCCCGGACGAGCCTACGAGCAGTACTTC.

The chain is built from TRBV28 and TRBJ1-5, with a tentative D call TRBD1 (6 bases). The germline CDR1 and CDR2 sequences are MDHEN and SYDVKM. Trimming stripped 5 bases from V and 2 bases from J, with 19 bases between. CDR3 length equals 17 residues. The CDR3 sequence: CASSGDTGTGGNQPQHF. The DNA of the CDR3 is TGTGCCAGCAGTGGGGACACAGGGACGGGTGGCAATCAGCCCCAGCATTTT.

The rearrangement joins TRBV27 to TRBJ2-7; tentatively, D is TRBD1 (6 bases). This CDR3 contains 15 residues. V lost 3 bases and J lost 3, with 15 bases in between. The V gene's germline CDR1 is MNHEY and CDR2 SMNVEV (reference sequence). The CDR3 coding sequence is TGTGCCAGCAGTTTTGGGGGCAGTGCGCTCTACGAGCAGTACTTC. Its translation is CASSFGGSALYEQYF.

The chain uses TRBV21-1 and TRBJ2-2; TRBD2 is the table's D call and was not checked against the DNA. TRBV21-1 is noted as a pseudogene. The CDR3 is 16 amino acids. CDR3: CASSWEGQGNTGELFF. The CDR3, as DNA: TGTGCCAGCAGCTGGGAGGGACAAGGAAACACCGGGGAGCTGTTTTTT.

The chain uses TRBV7-8 and TRBJ2-1, with 9 bases identical to TRBD2. Per the germline V gene, CDR1 is SGHVS and CDR2 is FQNEAQ. This CDR3 contains 16 residues. Trimming at V came to 5 bases and at J to 0 bases, leaving 5 bases not matched to a gene. CDR3 protein: CASSPSSGSSYNEQFF. CDR3 DNA sequence: TGTGCCAGCAGCCCGAGTAGCGGGAGCTCCTACAATGAGCAGTTCTTC.

The genes are TRBV15 and TRBJ2-2; TRBD2 is a possible D gene (6 bases). Trimming shortened V by 2 bases and J by 4 bases, and 20 bases separated the two germline ends. CDR1 and CDR2 from the germline V gene are LNHNV and YYDKDF (reference sequence). There are 18 residues in the CDR3. The CDR3 nucleotides read TGTGCCACCAGCAGACTAGCCCCCCGGTTGGGGGGCACCGGGGAGCTGTTTTTT. As protein: CATSRLAPRLGGTGELFF.

CDR3 DNA: TGTGCCAGCAGGGGGTGGAATCAGCCCCAGCATTTT. Residues: CASRGWNQPQHF. This chain joins TRBV2 and TRBJ1-5; D not resolved. This CDR3 comprises 12 residues. With 6 bases removed from V and 4 bases from J, the gap between germline ends came to 7 bases. CDR1 is SNHLY, CDR2 FYNNEI, per germline.

The V and J genes are TRBV28 and TRBJ2-5; TRBD1 or TRBD2 may be the D gene (5 bases each). Trimming removed 7 bases from V and 2 bases from J, with 17 bases in between. Looked up from germline, CDR1 is MDHEN and CDR2 is SYDVKM. CDR3 size: 15 residues. CDR3 residues: CASTTGASPQETQYF. CDR3 DNA sequence: TGTGCCAGCACGACTGGGGCTAGCCCTCAAGAGACCCAGTACTTC.

J is TRBJ2-2 and V is TRBV7-8; D assignment may be TRBD1 or TRBD2 (5 bases each). CDR3 length: 18 amino acids. The germline gives CDR1 SGHVS, CDR2 FQNEAQ. Trimming removed 3 bases from V and 4 bases from J, with 21 bases in between. The CDR3 DNA reads as TGTGCCAGCAGCTTGGGGCGGGCGAAAAAGGGTGTCACCGGGGAGCTGTTTTTT. Translation: CASSLGRAKKGVTGELFF. Drawing the rest from reference TRBV7-8 and TRBJ2-2, the complete variable domain is GAGVSQSPRYKVAKRGQDVALRCDPISGHVSLFWYQQALGQGPEFLTYFQNEAQLDKSGLPSDRFFAERPEGSVSTLKIQRTQQEDSAVYLCASSLGRAKKGVTGELFFGEGSRLTVL.

The CDR3 nucleotides are TGTGCCAGCAGCCAGCGACAGGGGGCGCTCACCGGGGAGCTGTTTTTT. This codes for CASSQRQGALTGELFF. V gene TRBV4-2 combines with J gene TRBJ2-2, with TRBD1 matching over 10 bases. The CDR3 consists of 16 residues. CDR1 is LGHNA and CDR2 is YNFKEQ in the germline V gene. With 3 bases clipped from V and 4 bases from J, the junction kept 5 bases outside the gene matches.

The V gene is TRBV5-1, the J gene TRBJ2-7; 7 bases fit TRBD1. V dropped 4 bases and J dropped 1; count of bases not matched to a gene: 14. Germline V gene data show CDR1 as SGHRS and CDR2 as YFSETQ. The CDR3 contains 17 residues. The DNA of the CDR3 is TGCGCCAGCAGCCCTGCCCCCCATGGACAGGCTTCCTACGAGCAGTACTTC. Protein product: CASSPAPHGQASYEQYF.

This chain uses TRBV4-1 with TRBJ2-1; 10 nucleotides match TRBD2. Per germline, CDR1 MGHRA and CDR2 YSYEKL. J lost 4 bases, V lost 3 bases, and 12 bases had no gene match. The CDR3 loop spans 18 amino acids. CDR3 region: CASSQGGSGRVRYNEQFF. The CDR3 DNA follows: TGCGCCAGCAGCCAGGGCGGGAGCGGGAGGGTTAGGTACAATGAGCAGTTCTTC.

V and J are TRBV6-5 and TRBJ2-7; D not resolved. The germline gives CDR1 MNHEY, CDR2 SVGAGI. CDR3 length equals 12 residues. V was pared by 3 bases and J by 3 bases, with 6 bases between. The CDR3 nucleotides are TGTGCCAGCAGTTATGATTTCTACGAGCAGTACTTC. Protein: CASSYDFYEQYF.

As to this clone: The same CDR3 is also encoded by other DNA sequences in this sample. This rearrangement joins TRBV5-1 to TRBJ2-3, with D perhaps TRBD1 (5 bases). V was shortened by 4 bases and J by 6 bases, with 9 bases between the two germline ends. In germline, CDR1 is SGHRS, CDR2 YFSETQ. This CDR3 contains 12 residues. The CDR3 loop reads CASSQHRDTQYF. CDR3 in DNA: TGCGCCAGCAGCCAACACAGGGATACGCAGTATTTT. The full variable domain, in which reference TRBV5-1 and TRBJ2-3 provide the parts outside the CDR3, is KAGVTQTPRYLIKTRGQQVTLSCSPISGHRSVSWYQQTPGQGLQFLFEYFSETQRNKGNFPGRFSGRQFSNSRSEMNVSTLELGDSALYLCASSQHRDTQYFGPGTRLTVL.